The present T cell receptor beta chain was sequenced within a study of T cell repertoires in cytomegalovirus infection. About the research overall: Through public TCR beta signatures, both CMV infection and matching HLA type were indicated. Study-wide points: CMV-specific TCR beta clonotypes restricted by HLA-C were the ones dominating the ex vivo response. Summed frequency of public TCR beta families distinguished CMV carriers with the relevant HLA.

Via MiXCR, TCRdb re-called the reads, giving one row per CDR3 protein. The data contain about 900,000 distinct CDR3 sequences, around 32% of them singletons. The CDR3 is 13 amino acids. V lost 6 bases and J 6 bases, leaving 12 bases between the germline ends. On this clonotype: The antigen remains undetermined.

This receptor was identified in a human donor in good health (CMV status not recorded). Some clones in this sample may be carry-over from other donors' samples. The J gene is TRBJ1-5, the V gene TRBV12-3 or TRBV12-4; D might be TRBD1 (5 bases). Source: cultured CD8+ T cells from PBMCs, taken from culture after CMV antigen stimulation. CDR3 sequence reads: CASSWGGGQPQHF. In nucleotides, the CDR3 is TGTGCCAGCAGCTGGGGGGGGGGTCAGCCCCAGCATTTT.